The clone carrying this T cell receptor beta chain was seen a few times. As yet, its antigen is unknown. The data are from a study of beta chain features in type 1 diabetes. Looking at the study overall: Over all samples combined, fewer than 140,000,000 sorted cells were examined.

Staining for CD45RO/CCR7/CD25/CD127/CD95/CD27 allowed sorting of CD4+ naive, central memory, regulatory and stem cell-like memory cells. Findings of the study overall: Individuals with type 1 diabetes displayed fewer insertions and more deletions at VDJ junctions. In comparison with healthy donors, patients had naive, central memory and Treg TCRB repertoires that appeared more similar.

Germline trimming cut 0 bases from V and 4 bases from J; bases unmatched to any gene: 4. Looked up from germline, CDR1 is SGHRS and CDR2 is YFSETQ. The CDR3 consists of 15 residues. Expressed TCRB transcripts were sequenced because the isolated RNA had all been reverse transcribed beforehand. TCRdb's table, derived via immunoSEQ multiplex PCR, lists solely in-frame clones and lacks some. The data show fewer than 250,000 clones, 7.5% to 10% seen once. This rearrangement joins TRBV5-1 to TRBJ2-7; TRBD1 matches 10 bases. Sequencing input: naive CD4+ T cells from blood. This TCR was sampled from a woman between 18 and 29 years old in good health. CDR3 bases: TGCGCCAGCAGCTTGGACTGGACAGGGGGTTACGAGCAGTACTTC. This translates into CASSLDWTGGYEQYF.